This T cell receptor beta chain derives from a study of blood T cell repertoires in COVID-19. Study overall: Italy, Spain and the United States were the sources of the convalescent and acute COVID-19 samples. Nucleic acid was either cDNA or gDNA, and it came from T cells, B-cell-depleted T cells, or PBMCs.

Original data processing: Reference gene primer amplification gave nucleated cell count estimates. TCRdb's table, derived via immunoSEQ multiplex PCR, lists solely in-frame clones and lacks some. That table furnishes V, J and clone size, whereas the DNA furnished D and trimming. The table has around 120,000 clones, less than 80% seen once. J gave up 6 bases and V 7 bases, and 9 bases lay outside the gene matches. The length of the CDR3 is 14 residues. Per germline, CDR1 LNHDA and CDR2 SQIVND (reference sequence). The sequencing input was peripheral blood. The sequence was collected from a man between 45 and 60 years old with acute or convalescent COVID-19. This rearrangement joins TRBV19 to TRBJ2-1, with 7 bases aligning to TRBD1. CDR3 sequence: CASTLQGRVNEQFF. The CDR3 DNA follows: TGTGCCAGTACCCTACAGGGGCGGGTCAATGAGCAGTTCTTC.